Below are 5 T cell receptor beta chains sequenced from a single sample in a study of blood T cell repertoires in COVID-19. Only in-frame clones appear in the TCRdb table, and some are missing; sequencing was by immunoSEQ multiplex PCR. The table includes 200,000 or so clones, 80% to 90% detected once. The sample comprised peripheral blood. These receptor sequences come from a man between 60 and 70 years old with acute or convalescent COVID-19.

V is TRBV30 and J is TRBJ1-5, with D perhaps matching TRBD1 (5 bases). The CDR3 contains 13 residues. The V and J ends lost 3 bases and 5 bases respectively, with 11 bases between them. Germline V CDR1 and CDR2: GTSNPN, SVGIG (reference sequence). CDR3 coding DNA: TGTGCCTGGAGCTCGGGGGGGTATCAGCCCCAGCATTTT. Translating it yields CAWSSGGYQPQHF.

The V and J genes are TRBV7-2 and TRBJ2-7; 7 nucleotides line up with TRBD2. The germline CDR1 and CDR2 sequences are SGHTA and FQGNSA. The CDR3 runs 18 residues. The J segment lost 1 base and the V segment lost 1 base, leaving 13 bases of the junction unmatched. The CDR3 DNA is TGTGCCAGCAGCTTAGGGTATATCAGCGGGGTTATGTCCTACGAGCAGTACTTC. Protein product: CASSLGYISGVMSYEQYF.

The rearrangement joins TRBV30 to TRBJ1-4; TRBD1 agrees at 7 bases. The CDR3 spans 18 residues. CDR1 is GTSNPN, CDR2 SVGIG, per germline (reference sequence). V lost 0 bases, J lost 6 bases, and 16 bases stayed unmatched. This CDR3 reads CAWSVGDSRKGVYEKLFF. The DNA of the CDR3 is TGTGCCTGGAGTGTAGGGGACAGTAGGAAGGGGGTATATGAAAAACTGTTTTTT.

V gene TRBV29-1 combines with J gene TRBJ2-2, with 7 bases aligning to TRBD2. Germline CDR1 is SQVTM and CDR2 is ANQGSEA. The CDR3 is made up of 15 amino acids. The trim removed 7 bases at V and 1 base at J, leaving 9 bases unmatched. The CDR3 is CSAGTSGKNTGELFF. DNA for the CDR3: TGCAGCGCTGGAACCAGCGGGAAGAACACCGGGGAGCTGTTTTTT.

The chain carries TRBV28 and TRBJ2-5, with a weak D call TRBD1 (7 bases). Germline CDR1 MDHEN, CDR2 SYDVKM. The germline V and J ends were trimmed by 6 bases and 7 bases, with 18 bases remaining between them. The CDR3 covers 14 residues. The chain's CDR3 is CASSRQGGAGTQYF. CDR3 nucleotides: TGTGCCAGCAGCCGACAGGGCGGAGCGGGGACCCAGTACTTC.